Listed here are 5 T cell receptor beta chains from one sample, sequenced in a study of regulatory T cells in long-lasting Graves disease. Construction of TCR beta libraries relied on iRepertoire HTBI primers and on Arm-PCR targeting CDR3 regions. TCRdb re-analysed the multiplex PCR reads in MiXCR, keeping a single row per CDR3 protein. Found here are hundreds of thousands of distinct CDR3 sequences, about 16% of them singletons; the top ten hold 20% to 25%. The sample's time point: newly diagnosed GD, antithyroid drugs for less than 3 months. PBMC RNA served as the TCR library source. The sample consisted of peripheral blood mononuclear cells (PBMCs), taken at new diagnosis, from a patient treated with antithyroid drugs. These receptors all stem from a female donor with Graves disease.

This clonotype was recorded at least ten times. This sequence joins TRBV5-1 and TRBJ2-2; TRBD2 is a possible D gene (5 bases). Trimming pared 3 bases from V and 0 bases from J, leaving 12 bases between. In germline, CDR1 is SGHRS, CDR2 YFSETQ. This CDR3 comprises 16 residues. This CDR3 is CASSSSLAANTGELFF. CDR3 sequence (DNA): TGCGCCAGCAGCTCTAGCCTAGCAGCGAACACCGGGGAGCTGTTTTTT.

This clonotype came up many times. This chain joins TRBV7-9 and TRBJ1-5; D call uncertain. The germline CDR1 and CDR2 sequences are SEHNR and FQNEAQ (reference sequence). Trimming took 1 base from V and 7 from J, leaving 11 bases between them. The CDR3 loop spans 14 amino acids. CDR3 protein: CASSLGAGKQPQHF. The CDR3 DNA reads TGTGCCAGCAGCTTAGGGGCAGGAAAGCAGCCCCAGCATTTT.

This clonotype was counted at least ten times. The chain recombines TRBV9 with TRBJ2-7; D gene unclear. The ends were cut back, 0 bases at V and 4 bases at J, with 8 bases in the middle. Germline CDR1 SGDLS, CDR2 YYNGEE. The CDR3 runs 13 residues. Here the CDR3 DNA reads TGTGCCAGCAGCGTAGAAGGCGAGTACGAGCAGTACTTC. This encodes CASSVEGEYEQYF.

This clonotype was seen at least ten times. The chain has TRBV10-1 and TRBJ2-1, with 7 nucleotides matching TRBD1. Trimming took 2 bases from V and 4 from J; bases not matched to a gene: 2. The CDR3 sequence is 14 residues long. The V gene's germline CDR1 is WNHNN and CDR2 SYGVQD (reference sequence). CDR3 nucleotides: TGCGCCAGCAGTGAGGAACAGGGGTACAATGAGCAGTTCTTC. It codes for CASSEEQGYNEQFF.

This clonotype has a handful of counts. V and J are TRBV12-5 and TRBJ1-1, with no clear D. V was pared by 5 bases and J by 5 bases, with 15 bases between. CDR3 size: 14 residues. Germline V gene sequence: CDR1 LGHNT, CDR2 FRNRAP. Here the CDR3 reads CASGLGSLGTEAFF. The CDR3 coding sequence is TGTGCTAGTGGTCTCGGGAGCCTCGGGACTGAAGCTTTCTTT.